The source of this TCR beta chain is a study of spatial heterogeneity in lung cancer. Broader study findings: Blood showed ubiquitous tumor TCRs more often at resection than at routine follow-up.

This clonotype was observed a few times. Its antigen is undetermined. The time point is: sample taken at primary tumor resection. Unsorted samples of tumor, nontumor lung or frozen PBMC had their whole RNA sequenced. Looked up from germline, CDR1 is LNHDA and CDR2 is SQIVND (reference sequence). The CDR3 contains 15 residues. Trimming at V came to 7 bases and at J to 2 bases, leaving 5 bases not matched to a gene. Every TCR cDNA molecule bore a unique molecular identifier. TCRdb itself ran the 5' RACE reads through MiXCR, one entry per CDR3 protein. Of about 24,000 distinct CDR3 sequences in the sample, about 3.3% are singletons; the top ten hold under 30%.

This sample comprised PBMCs, obtained at surgery. The sequence derives from a female donor with early-stage non-small cell lung cancer. V gene TRBV19 combines with J gene TRBJ2-3; 11 nucleotides agree with TRBD2. The CDR3 bases are TGTGCCAGTACCCAACTAGCGGGGGCCACAGATACGCAGTATTTT. Translation gives CASTQLAGATDTQYF.